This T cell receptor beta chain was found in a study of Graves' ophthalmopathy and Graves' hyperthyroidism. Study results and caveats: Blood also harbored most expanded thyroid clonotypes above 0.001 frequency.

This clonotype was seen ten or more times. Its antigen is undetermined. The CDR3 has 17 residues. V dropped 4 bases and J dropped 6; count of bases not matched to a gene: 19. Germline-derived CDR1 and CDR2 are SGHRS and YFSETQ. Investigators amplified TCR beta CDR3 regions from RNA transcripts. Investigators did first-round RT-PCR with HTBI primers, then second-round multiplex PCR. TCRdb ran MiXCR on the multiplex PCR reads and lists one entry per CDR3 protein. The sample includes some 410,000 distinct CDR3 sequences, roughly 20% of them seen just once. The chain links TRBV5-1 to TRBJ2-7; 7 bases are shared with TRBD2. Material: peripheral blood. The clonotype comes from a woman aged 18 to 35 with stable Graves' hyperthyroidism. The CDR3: CASSPEAGRPELGEQYF. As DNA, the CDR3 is TGCGCCAGCAGCCCGGAAGCGGGACGACCTGAATTAGGCGAGCAGTACTTC.